The 2 T cell receptor beta chains given below trace back to one sample, sequenced in a study of blood T cell repertoires in COVID-19. Assay: immunoSEQ multiplex PCR; the TCRdb copy retains only in-frame clones and omits some. The sample lists approximately 190,000 clones, 80% to 95% occurring once. The sequenced sample was peripheral blood. The source of these receptors is a man aged 45-65 years with acute or convalescent COVID-19.

The rearrangement uses TRBV7-2 and TRBJ2-7, with 13 bases identical to TRBD2. The trim removed 5 bases at V and 1 base at J, leaving 5 bases unmatched. CDR1 SGHTA and CDR2 FQGNSA come from the germline V gene. The CDR3 contains 16 residues. The CDR3 coding sequence is TGTGCCAGCAGCCAGGGGGGACTAGCGGGATCCTACGAGCAGTACTTC. It specifies CASSQGGLAGSYEQYF.

The chain links TRBV11-2 to TRBJ1-6; TRBD1 matches at 7 bases. The CDR3 is 15 residues long. J lost 7 bases, V lost 1 base, and 4 bases had no gene match. The germline gives CDR1 SGHAT, CDR2 FQNNGV. The CDR3 is CASSLGDSRNSPLHF. The CDR3 region has the DNA TGTGCCAGCAGCTTAGGGGACAGCAGAAATTCACCCCTCCACTTT. The full variable domain, in which reference TRBV11-2 and TRBJ1-6 provide the parts outside the CDR3, is EAGVAQSPRYKIIEKRQSVAFWCNPISGHATLYWYQQILGQGPKLLIQFQNNGVVDDSQLPKDRFSAERLKGVDSTLKIQPAKLEDSAVYLCASSLGDSRNSPLHFGNGTRLTVT.